This T cell receptor (beta chain) was sequenced for a study of OX40 agonist ivuxolimab in advanced cancers. With 5 bases clipped from V and 1 base from J, the junction kept 3 bases outside the gene matches. CDR3 length: 16 residues. CDR1 and CDR2 (germline): SGHTA, FQGTGA. This clone appeared a single time. Its antigen is as yet unknown. General study findings and limits: Clones of CD4+ and CD8+ blood T cells grew by week 6 at doses of 0.1 to 3.0 mg/kg.

Using immunoSEQ multiplex PCR, the repertoire was profiled, and TCRdb retains in-frame clones only, with some absent. The repertoire holds approximately 81,000 clones, with 86% as singletons. Blood sampling was done at baseline, cycle 4 day 1, and cycle 7 day 1. The gene calls are TRBV7-3 and TRBJ2-5, with TRBD2 matching over 14 bases. The material was CD4+ or CD8+ T cells sorted from blood, obtained in a trial of the OX40 agonist ivuxolimab. The source of this sequence is an adult with an advanced solid tumor such as melanoma, head and neck, liver or kidney cancer. The CDR3 loop is CASSPGTSGSQETQYF. The CDR3 DNA reads as TGTGCCAGCAGCCCGGGGACTAGCGGGAGCCAAGAGACCCAGTACTTC.